The 29 T cell receptor beta chains below come from one sample, sequenced in a study of blood T cell repertoires in COVID-19. The method was immunoSEQ multiplex PCR; TCRdb's version includes in-frame clones alone and lacks a portion of them. Of 250,000 to 300,000 clones listed, roughly 90% are singletons. The material sequenced was peripheral blood. Every receptor here comes from a woman in her thirties with COVID-19, enrolled during active disease.

The chain employs TRBV30 and TRBJ2-7, with TRBD1 identical over 9 bases. V lost 4 bases and J lost 3; bases outside the gene matches: 7. The CDR3 is 14 amino acids. CDR1 GTSNPN and CDR2 SVGIG come from the germline V gene (reference sequence). The CDR3 loop reads CAWNPGTGIYEQYF. The CDR3 DNA reads TGTGCCTGGAATCCCGGGACAGGGATCTACGAGCAGTACTTC.

The gene calls are TRBV28 and TRBJ1-5, with no clear D. CDR3 length equals 13 residues. V was shortened by 5 bases and J by 5 bases, with 10 bases between the two germline ends. The germline V gene has CDR1 MDHEN and CDR2 SYDVKM. This CDR3 reads CASSLLRDQPQHF. The CDR3, as DNA: TGTGCCAGCAGTCTTTTGCGGGATCAGCCCCAGCATTTT.

This chain joins TRBV19 and TRBJ1-1, with unresolved D. The V gene's germline CDR1 is LNHDA and CDR2 SQIVND (reference sequence). Trimming removed 3 bases from V and 7 bases from J, with 9 bases in between. The CDR3 length is 12 residues. The CDR3 nucleotides are TGTGCCAGTAGTATTGGAGCACTTGAAGCTTTCTTT. As protein: CASSIGALEAFF.

This sequence joins TRBV7-2 and TRBJ2-7; 10 bases map to TRBD2. Germline loops: CDR1 SGHTA, CDR2 FQGNSA. Unmatched junction bases numbered 7, after V lost 5 bases and J lost 3 bases. This CDR3 region has 15 residues. The CDR3 spells CASSRTSGIDYEQYF. The CDR3 DNA follows: TGTGCCAGCAGCCGTACTAGCGGGATAGACTACGAGCAGTACTTC.

The gene calls are TRBV19 and TRBJ1-1, with D hard to call. The ends were cut back, 1 base at V and 6 bases at J, with 6 bases in the middle. The CDR3 extends over 12 amino acids. The germline V gene encodes CDR1 LNHDA and CDR2 SQIVND (reference sequence). CDR3: CASSIGGAEAFF. CDR3 bases: TGTGCCAGTAGTATAGGAGGCGCTGAAGCTTTCTTT.

The rearrangement joins TRBV15 to TRBJ1-2, with D possibly being TRBD1 (5 bases). The CDR3 sequence is 15 residues long. Per germline, CDR1 LNHNV and CDR2 YYDKDF (reference sequence). The V gene lost 0 bases and the J gene lost 8 bases, with 16 bases spanning the gap. The CDR3 DNA sequence: TGTGCCACCAGCAGAGATCGGACGGGGGATGGAGGCTACACCTTC. Protein sequence: CATSRDRTGDGGYTF. Full variable domain (missing parts from reference TRBV15 and TRBJ1-2): DAMVIQNPRYQVTQFGKPVTLSCSQTLNHNVMYWYQQKSSQAPKLLFHYYDKDFNNEADTPDNFQSRRPNTSFCFLDIRSPGLGDTAMYLCATSRDRTGDGGYTFGSGTRLTVV.

CDR3 nucleotide sequence: TGCAGTGCTAGTCCCCGAGGGCCTACATCGAACACTGAAGCTTTCTTT. Protein: CSASPRGPTSNTEAFF. The gene calls are TRBV20-1 and TRBJ1-1; D gene uncertain. CDR1 and CDR2 (germline): DFQATT, SNEGSKA (reference sequence). V gave up 3 bases and J gave up 1 base, with 18 bases separating them. This CDR3 has 16 amino acids.

In this sample, this clone turned up once. The chain combines TRBV5-1 with TRBJ1-3; D may be TRBD1 (6 bases). Germline V gene sequence: CDR1 SGHRS, CDR2 YFSETQ. The CDR3 has 19 residues. Trimming stripped 5 bases from V and 0 bases from J, with 24 bases between. The CDR3 DNA follows: TGCGCCAGCAGACTAGGGACATCAACCGTTACTAGCTCTGGAAACACCATATATTTT. Amino acid sequence: CASRLGTSTVTSSGNTIYF.

This clone came up once. The J gene is TRBJ1-1, the V gene TRBV5-4, with 9 bases that match TRBD1. CDR3 length equals 15 residues. V was pared by 3 bases and J by 1 base, with 4 bases of the junction left unmatched. Germline V gives CDR1 SGHNT, CDR2 YYREEE (reference sequence). The CDR3 DNA follows: TGTGCCAGCAGCTACCCGGGACAGGGGAACACTGAAGCTTTCTTT. Its protein product is CASSYPGQGNTEAFF. Looking up the rest from reference TRBV5-4 and TRBJ1-1 gives the full variable domain: ETGVTQSPTHLIKTRGQQVTLRCSSQSGHNTVSWYQQALGQGPQFIFQYYREEENGRGNFPPRFSGLQFPNYSSELNVNALELDDSALYLCASSYPGQGNTEAFFGQGTRLTVV.

The chain combines TRBV7-8 with TRBJ1-4; 11 bases are shared with TRBD1. Unmatched junction bases numbered 7, after V lost 6 bases and J lost 13 bases. The length of the CDR3 is 13 residues. Germline V gene data show CDR1 as SGHVS and CDR2 as FQNEAQ. The CDR3 sequence: CASSFRDRGTLFF. The DNA for the CDR3 is TGTGCCAGCAGTTTCCGGGACAGGGGGACACTGTTTTTT.

This clone was picked up one time. The CDR3 spells CASSRGQGRGNTEAFF. Written as DNA, the CDR3 is TGTGCCAGCAGCCGCGGACAGGGCCGAGGGAACACTGAAGCTTTCTTT. The chain joins TRBV11-2 to TRBJ1-1; 8 bases are a match to TRBD1. V was clipped by 5 bases and J by 1 base; unmatched bases: 9. The CDR3 totals 16 residues. Germline V gene lookup returns CDR1 SGHAT and CDR2 FQNNGV.

There are a few counts of this clone. The rearrangement links TRBV5-1 to TRBJ2-2, with TRBD2 matching 11 bases. The CDR3 is 17 residues long. Per germline, CDR1 SGHRS and CDR2 YFSETQ. V lost 0 bases, J lost 5 bases, and 6 bases stayed unmatched. In DNA form, the CDR3 reads TGCGCCAGCAGCTTGGGGCCCCGGACTAGCGGGACCGGGGAGCTGTTTTTT. Its translation: CASSLGPRTSGTGELFF.

This clone was detected once. V usage is TRBV7-9 and J usage is TRBJ2-3; D is unclear. The V end lost 5 bases, the J end lost 5 bases, and 8 bases lay between the germline ends. This CDR3 comprises 12 residues. Per germline, CDR1 SEHNR and CDR2 FQNEAQ (reference sequence). This chain's CDR3 is CASSLPRDTQYF. In DNA, the CDR3 is TGTGCCAGCAGCCTTCCGAGAGATACGCAGTATTTT.

The rearrangement uses TRBV27 and TRBJ2-3; 9 bases match TRBD1. J lost 4 bases, V lost 3 bases, and 8 bases had no gene match. The CDR3 has 16 amino acids. Germline V gene sequence: CDR1 MNHEY, CDR2 SMNVEV (reference sequence). CDR3 in DNA: TGTGCCAGCAGTTTGGCCGGGACAGGGTCCTCAGATACGCAGTATTTT. Encoded protein: CASSLAGTGSSDTQYF.

This clone was found once. The chain recombines TRBV28 with TRBJ1-5; D uncertain. The V end was cut by 2 bases, the J end by 9 bases, with 14 bases between. There are 14 residues in the CDR3. The germline V gene has CDR1 MDHEN and CDR2 SYDVKM. The CDR3 bases are TGTGCCAGCAGTTTAAGGTCGAGGGTCTGGCCCCAGCATTTT. This translates into CASSLRSRVWPQHF.

The chain employs TRBV6-5 and TRBJ2-7, with 8 bases aligning to TRBD1. V shed 2 bases and J 3 bases; nucleotides not matched to a gene: 3. Per the germline V gene, CDR1 is MNHEY and CDR2 is SVGAGI. The CDR3 runs 14 residues. Here the CDR3 DNA reads TGTGCCAGCAGTTACCAGGGGGCAGACTACGAGCAGTACTTC. It specifies CASSYQGADYEQYF.

The V call is TRBV6-5, the J call TRBJ1-2; TRBD1 matches 7 bases. V shed 6 bases and J 0 bases; nucleotides not matched to a gene: 4. The CDR3 totals 14 residues. Germline-derived CDR1 and CDR2 are MNHEY and SVGAGI. The CDR3 nucleotides read TGTGCCAGCAGGGCGACAGGGTCTAACTATGGCTACACCTTC. Translation: CASRATGSNYGYTF.

The V call is TRBV5-1, the J call TRBJ2-2, with D tentatively TRBD2 (7 bases). V was clipped by 6 bases and J by 3 bases, with 15 bases between them. Germline V CDR1 and CDR2: SGHRS, YFSETQ. This CDR3 region has 15 residues. This CDR3 is CASILGGAHTGELFF. The CDR3 region has the DNA TGCGCCAGCATACTTGGGGGGGCGCACACCGGGGAGCTGTTTTTT.

The chain recombines TRBV29-1 with TRBJ2-5, with 8 bases lining up with TRBD1. The CDR3 is 14 residues long. Looked up from germline, CDR1 is SQVTM and CDR2 is ANQGSEA. V lost 5 bases and J lost 3; bases outside the gene matches: 8. The CDR3: CSVYPGQVEETQYF. In nucleotides, the CDR3 is TGCAGCGTTTACCCGGGACAGGTGGAAGAGACCCAGTACTTC.

The V and J genes are TRBV9 and TRBJ1-3; D remains unclear. Germline CDR1 and CDR2: SGDLS and YYNGEE. Deletions cut 5 bases from V and 2 bases from J, with 11 bases between. The CDR3 sequence is 14 residues long. CDR3 region: CASSDDITGNTIYF. DNA for the CDR3: TGTGCCAGCAGTGATGACATAACTGGAAACACCATATATTTT.

The chain carries TRBV27 and TRBJ1-1; TRBD1 matches at 7 bases. Germline assignment: CDR1 MNHEY and CDR2 SMNVEV (reference sequence). V gave up 5 bases and J gave up 1 base; unmatched junction bases: 4. The CDR3 has 14 amino acids. For the CDR3, the DNA is TGTGCCAGCAGTCAATGGACAGGGAACACTGAAGCTTTCTTT. Translation gives CASSQWTGNTEAFF.

The rearrangement joins TRBV9 to TRBJ2-2; possibly TRBD1 for D (5 bases). The germline V gene has CDR1 SGDLS and CDR2 YYNGEE. The CDR3 covers 14 residues. Trimming took off 1 base at V and 4 bases at J, with 8 bases between the two ends. The CDR3 reads CASSVRTGTGELFF. CDR3 coding DNA: TGTGCCAGCAGCGTAAGAACAGGCACCGGGGAGCTGTTTTTT.

V is TRBV11-2 and J is TRBJ1-4; 7 bases are shared with TRBD1. The CDR3 runs 15 residues. V shed 5 bases, J shed 8 bases, and the junction held 11 bases outside the gene matches. Germline loops: CDR1 SGHAT, CDR2 FQNNGV. CDR3 coding DNA: TGTGCCAGCAGCCCGACAGGGACGGTCCGAGAAAAACTGTTTTTT. Translated: CASSPTGTVREKLFF.

Note on this clone: The same CDR3 can be traced to other DNA sequences in this sample. V gene TRBV30 combines with J gene TRBJ1-3, with no clear D. This CDR3 contains 12 residues. The V end lost 0 bases, the J end lost 4 bases, and 4 bases lay between the germline ends. In germline, CDR1 is GTSNPN, CDR2 SVGIG (reference sequence). The CDR3 protein is CAWSVSGNTIYF. The DNA of the CDR3 is TGTGCCTGGAGTGTAAGCGGAAACACCATATATTTT.

In this sample, this clone turned up once. The chain uses TRBV7-9 and TRBJ1-1; D ambiguous. CDR1 and CDR2 from the germline V gene are SEHNR and FQNEAQ (reference sequence). V was trimmed by 3 bases and J by 7 bases, leaving 12 bases between them. The CDR3 runs 13 residues. CDR3 sequence reads: CASSFPGRFEAFF. CDR3 bases: TGTGCCAGCAGCTTCCCCGGTAGATTTGAAGCTTTCTTT.

The chain carries TRBV3-1 (or the pseudogene TRBV3-2) and TRBJ1-1, with 7 bases aligning to TRBD1. With V trimmed by 4 bases and J by 5 bases, 7 bases remained unmatched. Germline V gives CDR1 LGHDT, CDR2 YNNKEL (reference sequence). This CDR3 is 14 amino acids long. CDR3 protein: CASSLRQGKTEAFF. DNA of the CDR3: TGTGCCAGCAGCCTCCGACAGGGTAAGACTGAAGCTTTCTTT.

The rearrangement joins TRBV28 to TRBJ1-2; no definite D call. In germline, CDR1 is MDHEN, CDR2 SYDVKM. This CDR3 has 13 residues. V lost 5 bases to trimming and J lost 7 bases, with 14 bases between them. CDR3 sequence (DNA): TGTGCCAGCAGTCCACCGTCGGTGCCTGGCTACACCTTC. As protein: CASSPPSVPGYTF.

The chain has TRBV30 and TRBJ2-1; a possible D gene is TRBD2 (6 bases). Germline CDR1 and CDR2: GTSNPN and SVGIG (reference sequence). The CDR3 sequence is 14 residues long. V was trimmed by 4 bases and J by 4 bases, leaving 14 bases between them. The CDR3 DNA reads TGTGCCTGGACCTTTACTAGCAGTTACAATGAGCAGTTCTTC. This codes for CAWTFTSSYNEQFF.

The rearrangement links TRBV25-1 to TRBJ2-1; TRBD1 matches at 7 bases. From germline, CDR1 is MGHDK and CDR2 SYGVNS. J was trimmed by 5 bases and V by 4 bases; bases with no gene match: 5. The CDR3 extends over 14 amino acids. The CDR3 bases are TGTGCCAGCAGTGCCTTAACAGGGGACAATGAGCAGTTCTTC. Translated, it gives CASSALTGDNEQFF.